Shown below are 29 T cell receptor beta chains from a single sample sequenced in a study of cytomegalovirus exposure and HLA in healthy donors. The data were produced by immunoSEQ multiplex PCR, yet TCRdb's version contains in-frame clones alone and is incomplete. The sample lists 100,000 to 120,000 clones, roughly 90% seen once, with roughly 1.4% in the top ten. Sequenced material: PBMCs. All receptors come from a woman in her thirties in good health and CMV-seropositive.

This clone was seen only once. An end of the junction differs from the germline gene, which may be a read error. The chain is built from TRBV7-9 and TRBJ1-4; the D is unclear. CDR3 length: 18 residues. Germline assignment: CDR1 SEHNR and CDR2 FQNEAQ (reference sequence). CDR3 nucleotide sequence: TGTGCCAGCAGCTTAGGGACGTCACTCAGAGGGTCTAAAGAAAAACTGTTTTTT. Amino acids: CASSLGTSLRGSKEKLFF. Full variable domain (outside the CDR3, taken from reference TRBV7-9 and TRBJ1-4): DTGVSQNPRHKITKRGQNVTFRCDPISEHNRLYWYRQTLGQGPEFLTYFQNEAQLEKSRLLSDRFSAERPKGSFSTLEIQRTEQGDSAMYLCASSLGTSLRGSKEKLFFGSGTQLSVL.

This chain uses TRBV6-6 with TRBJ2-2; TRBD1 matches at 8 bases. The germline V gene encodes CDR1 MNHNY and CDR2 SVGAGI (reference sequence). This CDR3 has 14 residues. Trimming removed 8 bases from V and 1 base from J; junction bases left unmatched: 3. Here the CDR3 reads CASGGQENTGELFF. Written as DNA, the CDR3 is TGTGCCAGCGGGGGACAGGAGAACACCGGGGAGCTGTTTTTT.

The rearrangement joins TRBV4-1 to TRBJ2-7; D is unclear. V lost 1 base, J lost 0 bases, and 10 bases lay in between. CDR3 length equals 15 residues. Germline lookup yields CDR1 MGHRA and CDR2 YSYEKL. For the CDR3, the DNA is TGCGCCAGCAGCCAAGTTACAGAGAGCTCCTACGAGCAGTACTTC. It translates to CASSQVTESSYEQYF.

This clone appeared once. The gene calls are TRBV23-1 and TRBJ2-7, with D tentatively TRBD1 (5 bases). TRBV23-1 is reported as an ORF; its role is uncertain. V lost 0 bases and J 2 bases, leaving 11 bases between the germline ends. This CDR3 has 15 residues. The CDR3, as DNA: TGCGCCAGCAGTCAATCAAGGCAGGGCGCCTACGAGCAGTACTTC. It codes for CASSQSRQGAYEQYF.

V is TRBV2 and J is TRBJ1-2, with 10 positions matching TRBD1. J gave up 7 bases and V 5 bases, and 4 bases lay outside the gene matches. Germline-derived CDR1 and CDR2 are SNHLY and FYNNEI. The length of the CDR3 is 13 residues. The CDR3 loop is CASSQDRGFGYTF. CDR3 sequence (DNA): TGTGCCAGCAGTCAGGACAGGGGGTTTGGCTACACCTTC.

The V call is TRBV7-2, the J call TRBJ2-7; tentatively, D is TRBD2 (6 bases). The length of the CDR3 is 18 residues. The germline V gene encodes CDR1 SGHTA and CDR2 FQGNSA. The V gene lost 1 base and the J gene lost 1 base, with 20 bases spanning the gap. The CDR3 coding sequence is TGTGCCAGCAGCTTAGTACCATGGCGCGGGGCAGGATCCTACGAGCAGTACTTC. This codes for CASSLVPWRGAGSYEQYF.

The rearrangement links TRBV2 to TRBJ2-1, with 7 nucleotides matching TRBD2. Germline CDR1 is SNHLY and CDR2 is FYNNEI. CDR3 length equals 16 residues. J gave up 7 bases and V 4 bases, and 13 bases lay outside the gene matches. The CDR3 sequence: CASSARGAGVRNEQFF. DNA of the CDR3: TGTGCCAGCAGTGCGCGTGGGGCGGGAGTCCGGAATGAGCAGTTCTTC.

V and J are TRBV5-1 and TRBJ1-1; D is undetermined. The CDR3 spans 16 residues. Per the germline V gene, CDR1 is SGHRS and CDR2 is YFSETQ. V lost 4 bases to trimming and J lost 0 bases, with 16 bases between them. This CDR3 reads CASSATQTLMNTEAFF. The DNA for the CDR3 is TGCGCCAGCAGCGCTACCCAGACACTCATGAACACTGAAGCTTTCTTT.

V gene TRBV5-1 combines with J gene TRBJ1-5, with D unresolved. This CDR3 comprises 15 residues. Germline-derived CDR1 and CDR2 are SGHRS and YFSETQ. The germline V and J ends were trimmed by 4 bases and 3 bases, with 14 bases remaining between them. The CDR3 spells CASSRTGRNNQPQHF. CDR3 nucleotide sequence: TGCGCCAGCAGCCGAACGGGGAGGAACAATCAGCCCCAGCATTTT.

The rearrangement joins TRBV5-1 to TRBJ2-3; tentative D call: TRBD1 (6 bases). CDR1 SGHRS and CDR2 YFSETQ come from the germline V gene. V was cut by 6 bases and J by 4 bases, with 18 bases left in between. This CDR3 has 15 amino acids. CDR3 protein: CASTPGQRGADTQYF. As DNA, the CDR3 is TGCGCCAGCACCCCAGGACAGAGAGGTGCAGATACGCAGTATTTT.

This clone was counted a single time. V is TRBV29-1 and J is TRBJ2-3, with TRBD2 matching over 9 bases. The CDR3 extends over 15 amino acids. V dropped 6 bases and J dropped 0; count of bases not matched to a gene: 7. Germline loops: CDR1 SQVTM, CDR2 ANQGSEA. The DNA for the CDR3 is TGCAGCGTAGGCTCTACTAGCGGGAGCACAGATACGCAGTATTTT. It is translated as CSVGSTSGSTDTQYF.

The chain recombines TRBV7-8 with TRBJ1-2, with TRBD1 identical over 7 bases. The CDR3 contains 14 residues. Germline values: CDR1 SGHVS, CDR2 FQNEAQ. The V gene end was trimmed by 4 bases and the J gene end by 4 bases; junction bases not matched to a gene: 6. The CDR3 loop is CASSSHDRVYGYTF. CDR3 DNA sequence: TGTGCCAGCAGCTCCCATGACAGGGTCTATGGCTACACCTTC.

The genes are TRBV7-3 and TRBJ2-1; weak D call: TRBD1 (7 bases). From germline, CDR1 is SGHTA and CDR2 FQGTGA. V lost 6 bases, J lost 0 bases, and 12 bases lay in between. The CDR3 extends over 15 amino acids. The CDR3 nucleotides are TGTGCCAGCAGGGAGGGACAGAGCTCCTACAATGAGCAGTTCTTC. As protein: CASREGQSSYNEQFF.

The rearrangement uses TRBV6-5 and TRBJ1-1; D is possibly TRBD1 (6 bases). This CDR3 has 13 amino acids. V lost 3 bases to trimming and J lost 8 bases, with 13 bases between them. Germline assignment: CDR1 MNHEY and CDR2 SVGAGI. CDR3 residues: CASSYVQGSEAFF. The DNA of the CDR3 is TGTGCCAGCAGTTATGTACAGGGATCCGAAGCTTTCTTT.

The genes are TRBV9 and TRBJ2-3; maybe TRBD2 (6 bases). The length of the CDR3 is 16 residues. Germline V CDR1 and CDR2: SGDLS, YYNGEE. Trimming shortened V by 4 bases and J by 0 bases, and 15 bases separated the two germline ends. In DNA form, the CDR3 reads TGTGCCAGCAGCCCCGGTTTGGAGGGGAGCACAGATACGCAGTATTTT. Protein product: CASSPGLEGSTDTQYF.

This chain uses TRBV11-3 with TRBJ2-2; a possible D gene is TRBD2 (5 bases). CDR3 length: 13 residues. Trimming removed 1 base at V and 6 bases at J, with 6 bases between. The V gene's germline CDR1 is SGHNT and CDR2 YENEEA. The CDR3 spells CASSLAGAGELFF. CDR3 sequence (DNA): TGTGCCAGCAGCTTAGCCGGGGCCGGGGAGCTGTTTTTT.

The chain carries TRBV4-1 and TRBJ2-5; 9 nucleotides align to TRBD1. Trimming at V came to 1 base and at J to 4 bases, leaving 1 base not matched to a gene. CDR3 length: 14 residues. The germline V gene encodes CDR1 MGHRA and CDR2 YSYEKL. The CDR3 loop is CASSQGTGVETQYF. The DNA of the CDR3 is TGCGCCAGCAGCCAAGGGACAGGGGTAGAGACCCAGTACTTC.

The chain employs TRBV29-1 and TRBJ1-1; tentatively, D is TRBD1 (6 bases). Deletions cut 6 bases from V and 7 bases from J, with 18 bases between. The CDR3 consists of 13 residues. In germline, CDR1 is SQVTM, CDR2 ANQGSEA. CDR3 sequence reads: CSVSQGPFIEAFF. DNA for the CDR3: TGCAGCGTGTCACAGGGTCCGTTTATTGAAGCTTTCTTT.

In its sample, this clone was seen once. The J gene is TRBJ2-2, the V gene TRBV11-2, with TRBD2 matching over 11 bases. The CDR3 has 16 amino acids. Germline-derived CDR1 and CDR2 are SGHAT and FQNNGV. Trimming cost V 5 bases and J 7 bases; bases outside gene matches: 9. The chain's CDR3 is CASSVTSGGIFGELFF. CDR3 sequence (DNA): TGTGCCAGCAGCGTAACTAGCGGGGGTATCTTCGGGGAGCTGTTTTTT.

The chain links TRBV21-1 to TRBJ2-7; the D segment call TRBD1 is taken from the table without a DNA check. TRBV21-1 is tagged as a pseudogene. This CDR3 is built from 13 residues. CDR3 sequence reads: CASSNVEGQEQYF. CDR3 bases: TGTGCCAGCAGCAACGTCGAAGGACAAGAGCAGTACTTC.

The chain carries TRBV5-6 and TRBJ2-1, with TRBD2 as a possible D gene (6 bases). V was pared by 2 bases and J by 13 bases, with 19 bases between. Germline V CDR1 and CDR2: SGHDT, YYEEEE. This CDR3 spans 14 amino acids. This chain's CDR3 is CASSFGGSPPQQFF. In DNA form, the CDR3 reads TGTGCCAGCAGCTTCGGGGGATCGCCACCGCAACAGTTCTTC.

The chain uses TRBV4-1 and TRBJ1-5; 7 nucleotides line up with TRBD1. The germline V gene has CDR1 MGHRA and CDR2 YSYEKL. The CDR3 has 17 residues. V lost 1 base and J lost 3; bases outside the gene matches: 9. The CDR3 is CASSQAFPGQHNQPQHF. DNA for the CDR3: TGCGCCAGCAGCCAAGCGTTCCCGGGACAGCACAATCAGCCCCAGCATTTT.

CDR3 DNA: TGTGCCAGCAGTCGACAGGGATCCACTGAAGCTTTCTTT. Residues: CASSRQGSTEAFF. The chain couples TRBV7-9 to TRBJ1-1; 7 bases are a match to TRBD1. The V segment lost 6 bases and the J segment 4 bases; nucleotides outside the gene matches: 5. Germline V gene sequence: CDR1 SEHNR, CDR2 FQNEAQ (reference sequence). The CDR3 has 13 amino acids.

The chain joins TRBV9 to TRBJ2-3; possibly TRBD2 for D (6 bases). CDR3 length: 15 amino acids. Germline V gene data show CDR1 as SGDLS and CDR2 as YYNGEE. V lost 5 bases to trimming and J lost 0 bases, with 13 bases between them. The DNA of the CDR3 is TGTGCCAGCAGGTCGGGAGTGATGAGCACAGATACGCAGTATTTT. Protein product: CASRSGVMSTDTQYF. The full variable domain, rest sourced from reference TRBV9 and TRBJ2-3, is DSGVTQTPKHLITATGQRVTLRCSPRSGDLSVYWYQQSLDQGLQFLIQYYNGEERAKGNILERFSAQQFPDLHSELNLSSLELGDSALYFCASRSGVMSTDTQYFGPGTRLTVL.

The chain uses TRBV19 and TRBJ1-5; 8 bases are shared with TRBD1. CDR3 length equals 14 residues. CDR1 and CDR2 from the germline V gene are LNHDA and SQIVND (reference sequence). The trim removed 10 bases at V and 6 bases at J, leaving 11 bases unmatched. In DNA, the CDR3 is TGTGCCACCGATCAGGGGGCGCTCGGTCAGCCCCAGCATTTT. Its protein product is CATDQGALGQPQHF. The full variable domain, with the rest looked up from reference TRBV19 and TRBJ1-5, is DGGITQSPKYLFRKEGQNVTLSCEQNLNHDAMYWYRQDPGQGLRLIYYSQIVNDFQKGDIAEGYSVSREKKESFPLTVTSAQKNPTAFYLCATDQGALGQPQHFGDGTRLSIL.

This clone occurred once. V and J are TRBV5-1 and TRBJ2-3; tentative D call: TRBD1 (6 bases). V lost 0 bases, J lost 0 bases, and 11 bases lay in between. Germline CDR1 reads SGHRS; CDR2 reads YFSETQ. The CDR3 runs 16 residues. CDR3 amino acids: CASSLARTASTDTQYF. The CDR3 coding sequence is TGCGCCAGCAGCTTGGCACGGACAGCTAGCACAGATACGCAGTATTTT.

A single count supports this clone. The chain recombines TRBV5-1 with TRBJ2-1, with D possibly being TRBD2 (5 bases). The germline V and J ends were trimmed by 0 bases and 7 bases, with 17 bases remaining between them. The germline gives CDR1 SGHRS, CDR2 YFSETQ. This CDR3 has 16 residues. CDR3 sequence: CASSLVGSGILNEQFF. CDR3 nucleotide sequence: TGCGCCAGCAGCTTGGTCGGCAGCGGCATCTTAAATGAGCAGTTCTTC. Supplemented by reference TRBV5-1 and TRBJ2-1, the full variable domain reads KAGVTQTPRYLIKTRGQQVTLSCSPISGHRSVSWYQQTPGQGLQFLFEYFSETQRNKGNFPGRFSGRQFSNSRSEMNVSTLELGDSALYLCASSLVGSGILNEQFFGPGTRLTVL.

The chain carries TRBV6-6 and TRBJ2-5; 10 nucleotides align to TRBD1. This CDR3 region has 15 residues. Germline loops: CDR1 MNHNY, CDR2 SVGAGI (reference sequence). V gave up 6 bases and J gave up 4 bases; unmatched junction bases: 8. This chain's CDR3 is CASSLGQGGRETQYF. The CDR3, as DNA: TGTGCCAGCAGCCTTGGACAGGGGGGTCGAGAGACCCAGTACTTC.

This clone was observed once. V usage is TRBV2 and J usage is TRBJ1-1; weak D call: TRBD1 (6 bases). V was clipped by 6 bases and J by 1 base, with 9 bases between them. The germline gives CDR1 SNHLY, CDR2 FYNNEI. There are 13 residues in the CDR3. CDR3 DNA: TGTGCCAGCAGGTTAGGGGGGAACACTGAAGCTTTCTTT. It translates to CASRLGGNTEAFF.